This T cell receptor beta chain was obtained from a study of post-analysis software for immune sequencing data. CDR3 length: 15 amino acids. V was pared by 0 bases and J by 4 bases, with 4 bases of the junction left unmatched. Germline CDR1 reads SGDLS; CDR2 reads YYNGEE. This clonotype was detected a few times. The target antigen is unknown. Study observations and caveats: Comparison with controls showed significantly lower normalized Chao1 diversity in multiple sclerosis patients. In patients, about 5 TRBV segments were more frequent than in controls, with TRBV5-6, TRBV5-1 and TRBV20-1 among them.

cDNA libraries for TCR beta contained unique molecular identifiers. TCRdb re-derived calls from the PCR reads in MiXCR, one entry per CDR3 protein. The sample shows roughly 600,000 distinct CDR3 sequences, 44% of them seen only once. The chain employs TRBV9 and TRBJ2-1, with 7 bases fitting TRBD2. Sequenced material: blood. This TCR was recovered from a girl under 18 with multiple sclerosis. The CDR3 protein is CASSVEAGLYNEQFF. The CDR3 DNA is TGTGCCAGCAGCGTAGAAGCGGGGCTATACAATGAGCAGTTCTTC. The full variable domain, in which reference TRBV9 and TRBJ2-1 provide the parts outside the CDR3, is DSGVTQTPKHLITATGQRVTLRCSPRSGDLSVYWYQQSLDQGLQFLIQYYNGEERAKGNILERFSAQQFPDLHSELNLSSLELGDSALYFCASSVEAGLYNEQFFGPGTRLTVL.